The T cell receptor (beta chain) described here comes from a study of post-analysis software for immune sequencing data. Overall study findings and caveats: F-measure co-clustering was strong for batch-matched samples. Compared against controls, patients with multiple sclerosis displayed significantly lower normalized Chao1 diversity. Included in a set of a handful of TRBV segments more frequent in patients than controls were TRBV5-6, TRBV5-1 and TRBV20-1.

Unique molecular identifiers were built into the TCR beta cDNA libraries. TCRdb independently ran MiXCR on the PCR reads; one entry per CDR3 protein. The data show roughly 800,000 distinct CDR3 sequences, roughly 27% seen once. Germline lookup yields CDR1 DFQATT and CDR2 SNEGSKA (reference sequence). This CDR3 contains 15 residues. The V gene end was trimmed by 6 bases and the J gene end by 0 bases; junction bases not matched to a gene: 8. This clonotype was observed a handful of times. The antigen is not known. This chain joins TRBV20-1 and TRBJ1-5; TRBD1 matches at 7 bases. The specimen sequenced was blood. This clonotype originated in a girl between 5 and 17 years old with multiple sclerosis. For the CDR3, the DNA is TGCAGTGCCGGCGGACAGGCTTATAGCAATCAGCCCCAGCATTTT. Translating it yields CSAGGQAYSNQPQHF.